A single sample gave rise to the 27 T cell receptor beta chains below, sequenced in a study of a mutant IDH1 vaccine in newly diagnosed glioma. This table comes from immunoSEQ multiplex PCR, and its TCRdb copy is limited to in-frame clones, with some not included. The data hold about 25,000 clones, with 70% observed a single time. Time point given: week 11, during vaccination. A 20-mer mutant IDH1 peptide at 300 ug was injected subcutaneously with topical imiquimod. No antigen has been identified for these receptors. Source: peripheral blood mononuclear cells (PBMCs), taken from a glioma patient whose treatment included an IDH1 peptide vaccine. Source of these receptors: a man in his late teens or twenties with glioma. Some clones in this sample may be carry-over from other donors' samples.

This clone was picked up a small number of times. This chain joins TRBV7-2 and TRBJ2-7; D uncertain. Germline V lookup: CDR1 SGHTA, CDR2 FQGNSA. V was shortened by 5 bases and J by 2 bases, with 16 bases between the two germline ends. The CDR3 has 15 amino acids. In DNA form, the CDR3 reads TGTGCCAGCAGCCCAACCGGCCGACCCCCCTACGAGCAGTACTTC. This sequence encodes CASSPTGRPPYEQYF.

This chain connects TRBV15 to TRBJ1-3; D call uncertain. The germline V gene encodes CDR1 LNHNV and CDR2 YYDKDF (reference sequence). Trimming removed 1 base from V and 3 bases from J, with 7 bases in between. The CDR3 is 14 residues long. Here the CDR3 DNA reads TGTGCCACCAGCAGAGGGGCAGTTGGAAACACCATATATTTT. It codes for CATSRGAVGNTIYF.

The rearrangement uses TRBV30 and TRBJ2-7; D call uncertain. The V gene lost 8 bases and the J gene lost 5 bases, with 13 bases spanning the gap. The CDR3 sequence is 11 residues long. The germline CDR1 and CDR2 sequences are GTSNPN and SVGIG (reference sequence). Here the CDR3 DNA reads TGTGCCCTAACAGACCTGGACGAGCAGTACTTC. Its translation is CALTDLDEQYF.

The gene calls are TRBV4-2 and TRBJ2-7; TRBD2 matches at 10 bases. Germline CDR1 reads LGHNA; CDR2 reads YNFKEQ. The V segment lost 1 base and the J segment 3 bases; nucleotides outside the gene matches: 12. There are 18 residues in the CDR3. Here the CDR3 reads CASSQVASSGSYFYEQYF. The CDR3 DNA reads TGTGCCAGCAGCCAAGTCGCATCTAGCGGGAGTTATTTCTACGAGCAGTACTTC.

The V call is TRBV10-3, the J call TRBJ2-1, with 10 bases aligning to TRBD2. The V gene's germline CDR1 is ENHRY and CDR2 SYGVKD. Losses at the gene ends were 6 bases for V and 7 bases for J; bases not matched to a gene: 6. This CDR3 has 14 residues. The CDR3 loop reads CAIRGSGGLNEQFF. CDR3 DNA: TGTGCCATCAGGGGTAGCGGGGGGCTGAATGAGCAGTTCTTC.

The genes are TRBV28 and TRBJ2-5, with 13 bases that match TRBD2. The germline V gene encodes CDR1 MDHEN and CDR2 SYDVKM. This CDR3 spans 15 amino acids. With 5 bases clipped from V and 2 bases from J, the junction kept 2 bases outside the gene matches. The CDR3 here is CASSGTSGAQETQYF. The CDR3 DNA sequence: TGTGCCAGCAGTGGGACTAGCGGGGCGCAAGAGACCCAGTACTTC.

The gene calls are TRBV6-5 and TRBJ1-2, with D unclear. The V and J ends lost 2 bases and 7 bases respectively, with 14 bases between them. The germline gives CDR1 MNHEY, CDR2 SVGAGI. The CDR3 extends over 14 amino acids. CDR3 residues: CASSYAGLDGGYTF. The CDR3 coding sequence is TGTGCCAGCAGTTACGCAGGTCTCGATGGTGGCTACACCTTC.

The chain employs TRBV19 and TRBJ2-5, with TRBD2 matching over 12 bases. This CDR3 contains 16 residues. J was trimmed by 5 bases and V by 7 bases; bases with no gene match: 11. Germline CDR1 and CDR2: LNHDA and SQIVND (reference sequence). The CDR3 sequence: CASKTSGSWRGETQYF. In nucleotides, the CDR3 is TGTGCCAGTAAGACTAGCGGGAGTTGGAGGGGCGAGACCCAGTACTTC.

The chain links TRBV7-2 to TRBJ1-1; the match to TRBD1 covers 7 bases. Per germline, CDR1 SGHTA and CDR2 FQGNSA. This CDR3 region has 15 residues. Trimming took 5 bases from V and 8 from J; bases not matched to a gene: 14. The CDR3 region is CASSQRRGRLTEAFF. The CDR3 DNA reads TGTGCCAGCAGCCAGAGGAGGGGGCGGCTCACCGAAGCTTTCTTT.

This clone has more than one count but fewer than ten. The V and J genes are TRBV5-4 and TRBJ2-7, with 11 positions matching TRBD2. V dropped 2 bases and J dropped 2; count of bases not matched to a gene: 0. The CDR3 is 14 residues long. Germline-derived CDR1 and CDR2 are SGHNT and YYREEE (reference sequence). The CDR3 DNA sequence: TGTGCCAGCAGCTTTAGCGGGAGGGCCTACGAGCAGTACTTC. Protein sequence: CASSFSGRAYEQYF.

The chain employs TRBV28 and TRBJ1-1; D not certain. Trimming took off 7 bases at V and 2 bases at J, with 14 bases between the two ends. Per germline, CDR1 MDHEN and CDR2 SYDVKM. This CDR3 is built from 14 residues. CDR3 sequence: CASKPRQVNTEAFF. The DNA of the CDR3 is TGTGCCAGCAAACCGAGACAAGTAAACACTGAAGCTTTCTTT.

The chain recombines TRBV13 with TRBJ2-3; no firm D call. CDR3 length: 14 residues. Trimming took 0 bases from V and 2 from J, leaving 6 bases between them. CDR1 is PRHDT, CDR2 FYEKMQ, per germline (reference sequence). CDR3 in amino acids: CASSLGTNTDTQYF. The DNA of the CDR3 is TGTGCCAGCAGCTTAGGTACTAACACAGATACGCAGTATTTT.

This clone was seen a few times. This sequence joins TRBV13 and TRBJ1-1, with D hard to call. The CDR3 totals 12 residues. The V end lost 9 bases, the J end lost 0 bases, and 8 bases lay between the germline ends. CDR1 and CDR2 from the germline V gene are PRHDT and FYEKMQ (reference sequence). The CDR3 DNA reads TGTGCCAGTGACCTCCTGAACACTGAAGCTTTCTTT. Translating it yields CASDLLNTEAFF.

This clone appeared a single time. This rearrangement joins TRBV28 to TRBJ1-5; no reliable D call. CDR1 is MDHEN, CDR2 SYDVKM, per germline. The CDR3 sequence is 14 residues long. V lost 8 bases, J lost 2 bases, and 13 bases lay in between. The CDR3: CASHDGPRNQPQHF. CDR3 DNA: TGTGCCAGCCACGATGGCCCGCGCAATCAGCCCCAGCATTTT. The variable domain in full, completed from reference TRBV28 and TRBJ1-5, reads DVKVTQSSRYLVKRTGEKVFLECVQDMDHENMFWYRQDPGLGLRLIYFSYDVKMKEKGDIPEGYSVSREKKERFSLILESASTNQTSMYLCASHDGPRNQPQHFGDGTRLSIL.

CDR3 DNA: TGTGCCAGCAGCTTCCAGACAGACAACACTGAAGCTTTCTTT. This translates into CASSFQTDNTEAFF. The chain recombines TRBV7-6 with TRBJ1-1; D may be TRBD1 (5 bases). V shed 3 bases and J shed 2 bases, with 10 bases lying between them. Germline assignment: CDR1 SGHVS and CDR2 FNYEAQ. The CDR3 contains 14 residues.

The J gene is TRBJ1-3, the V gene TRBV19, with 12 bases aligning to TRBD1. V shed 4 bases and J 5 bases; nucleotides not matched to a gene: 6. Germline CDR1 reads LNHDA; CDR2 reads SQIVND (reference sequence). The CDR3 contains 16 residues. The CDR3 is CASSTPGQGARNTIYF. DNA for the CDR3: TGTGCCAGTAGTACTCCGGGACAGGGGGCAAGAAACACCATATATTTT.

This chain joins TRBV4-3 and TRBJ2-6, with D hard to call. V was trimmed by 0 bases and J by 0 bases, leaving 6 bases between them. Per the germline V gene, CDR1 is LGHNA and CDR2 is YSLEER. The length of the CDR3 is 16 residues. The CDR3 DNA is TGCGCCAGCAGCCAAGAGGGGTACTCTGGGGCCAACGTCCTGACTTTC. This codes for CASSQEGYSGANVLTF.

The V gene is TRBV30, the J gene TRBJ2-7; D may be TRBD2 (6 bases). The CDR3 runs 14 residues. Germline CDR1 GTSNPN, CDR2 SVGIG (reference sequence). The V gene lost 3 bases and the J gene lost 3 bases, with 15 bases spanning the gap. The CDR3 sequence: CAWSFGGTDYEQYF. The CDR3 nucleotides read TGTGCCTGGAGCTTCGGCGGGACCGACTACGAGCAGTACTTC. The complete variable domain, with remaining parts taken from reference TRBV30 and TRBJ2-7, reads SQTIHQWPATLVQPVGSPLSLECTVEGTSNPNLYWYRQAAGRGLQLLFYSVGIGQISSEVPQNLSASRPQDRQFILSSKKLLLSDSGFYLCAWSFGGTDYEQYFGPGTRLTVT.

The chain has TRBV2 and TRBJ1-3; D unresolved. The germline V gene encodes CDR1 SNHLY and CDR2 FYNNEI. Trimming cost V 6 bases and J 1 base, with 10 bases left between them. CDR3 length: 14 amino acids. CDR3 in DNA: TGTGCCAGCAGCGGCATGAGGTCTGGAAACACCATATATTTT. The encoded protein is CASSGMRSGNTIYF. Filled out from reference TRBV2 and TRBJ1-3, the complete variable domain reads EPEVTQTPSHQVTQMGQEVILRCVPISNHLYFYWYRQILGQKVEFLVSFYNNEISEKSEIFDDQFSVERPDGSNFTLKIRSTKLEDSAMYFCASSGMRSGNTIYFGEGSWLTVV.

J is TRBJ2-3 and V is TRBV7-2; tentatively, D is TRBD2 (5 bases). Germline V CDR1 and CDR2: SGHTA, FQGNSA. The CDR3 sequence is 14 residues long. The V end was cut by 2 bases, the J end by 4 bases, with 10 bases between. CDR3: CASSLIAGSDTQYF. The CDR3 coding sequence is TGTGCCAGCAGCTTAATCGCGGGTTCAGATACGCAGTATTTT. The full variable domain, completed using reference TRBV7-2 and TRBJ2-3, is GAGVSQSPSNKVTEKGKDVELRCDPISGHTALYWYRQSLGQGLEFLIYFQGNSAPDKSGLPSDRFSAERTGGSVSTLTIQRTQQEDSAVYLCASSLIAGSDTQYFGPGTRLTVL.

This sequence joins TRBV27 and TRBJ1-5; D ambiguous. CDR3 length: 15 amino acids. The V gene's germline CDR1 is MNHEY and CDR2 SMNVEV (reference sequence). Trimming cost V 6 bases and J 4 bases, with 16 bases left between them. The CDR3 DNA sequence: TGTGCCAGCAGGAAGGATTTGCGTGTGAATCAGCCCCAGCATTTT. Encoded protein: CASRKDLRVNQPQHF.

The chain carries TRBV6-5 and TRBJ1-1; 7 bases fit TRBD1. Germline V CDR1 and CDR2: MNHEY, SVGAGI. With 6 bases clipped from V and 4 bases from J, the junction kept 5 bases outside the gene matches. The CDR3 has 13 residues. Here the CDR3 reads CASRAQGGTEAFF. CDR3 in DNA: TGTGCCAGCAGGGCCCAGGGGGGCACTGAAGCTTTCTTT.

The chain links TRBV27 to TRBJ1-4; D possibly corresponds to TRBD1 (5 bases). The CDR3 has 14 residues. Germline-derived CDR1 and CDR2 are MNHEY and SMNVEV (reference sequence). Trimming removed 1 base at V and 7 bases at J, with 10 bases between. The CDR3 sequence: CASSLLGEAEKLFF. CDR3 DNA: TGTGCCAGCAGTTTATTGGGGGAGGCTGAAAAACTGTTTTTT.

This chain joins TRBV27 and TRBJ1-2; D uncertain. V lost 0 bases, J lost 1 base, and 3 bases lay in between. Germline-derived CDR1 and CDR2 are MNHEY and SMNVEV (reference sequence). There are 13 residues in the CDR3. CDR3 residues: CASSLSVNYGYTF. CDR3 sequence (DNA): TGTGCCAGCAGTTTATCCGTTAACTATGGCTACACCTTC.

CDR3 sequence: CASSQGLLDYGYTF. CDR3 coding DNA: TGCGCCAGCAGCCAGGGGCTCCTAGACTATGGCTACACCTTC. The rearrangement uses TRBV5-1 and TRBJ1-2; tentative D call: TRBD1 (6 bases). Per the germline V gene, CDR1 is SGHRS and CDR2 is YFSETQ. Trimming took 4 bases from V and 3 from J, leaving 13 bases between them. The CDR3 runs to 14 residues.

The chain has TRBV13 and TRBJ2-7; 9 bases are shared with TRBD1. The CDR3 loop spans 14 amino acids. The V segment lost 5 bases and the J segment 4 bases; nucleotides outside the gene matches: 6. In germline, CDR1 is PRHDT, CDR2 FYEKMQ (reference sequence). The CDR3 coding sequence is TGTGCCAGCAGCCCGGACAGGGGCCATTACGAGCAGTACTTC. This sequence encodes CASSPDRGHYEQYF.

V usage is TRBV28 and J usage is TRBJ1-2, with D possibly matching TRBD1 (5 bases). Germline V CDR1 and CDR2: MDHEN, SYDVKM. CDR3 length equals 13 residues. The germline V and J ends were trimmed by 6 bases and 5 bases, with 13 bases remaining between them. The CDR3, as DNA: TGTGCCAGCAGAGGGTACGGGGGTTATGGCTACACCTTC. It is translated as CASRGYGGYGYTF.